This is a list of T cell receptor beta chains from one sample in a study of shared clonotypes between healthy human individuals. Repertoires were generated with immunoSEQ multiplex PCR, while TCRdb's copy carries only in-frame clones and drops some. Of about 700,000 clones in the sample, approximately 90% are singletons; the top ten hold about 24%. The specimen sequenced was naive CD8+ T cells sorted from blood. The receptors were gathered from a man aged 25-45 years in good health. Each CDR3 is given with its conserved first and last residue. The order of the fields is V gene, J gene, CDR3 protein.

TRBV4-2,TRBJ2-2,CASSRAGGESYTGELFF
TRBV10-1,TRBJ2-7,CASSESAGGAYEQYF
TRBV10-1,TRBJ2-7,CASKEDGFSYEQYF
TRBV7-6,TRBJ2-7,CASSFPVRLQGQGAYEQYF
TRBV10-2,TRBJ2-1,CASSDLLVASGGLNEQFF
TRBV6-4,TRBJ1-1,CASSGSGYMNTEAFF
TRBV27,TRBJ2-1,CASSLDSGNEQFF
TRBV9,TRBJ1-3,CASSPGTSGNTIYF
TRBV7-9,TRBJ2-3,CASSTIGEAGYTDTQYF
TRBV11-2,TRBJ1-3,CASSPVVVVDTIYF
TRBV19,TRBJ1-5,CASSAGVDGNQPQHF
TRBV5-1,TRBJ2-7,CASSLVEREVYEQYF
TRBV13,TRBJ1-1,CASSLGPGMNTEAFF
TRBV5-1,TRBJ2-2,CASSISGELFF
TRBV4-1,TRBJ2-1,CASSPVTSSSYNEQFF
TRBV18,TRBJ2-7,CASSATGDRSYEQYF
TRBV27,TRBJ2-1,CASSQRLAMSNEQFF
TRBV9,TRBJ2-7,CASSVGASSYEQYF
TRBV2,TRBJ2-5,CASSGTSGSVWQETQYF
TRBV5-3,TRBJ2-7,CARSLECMVLADTYEQYF
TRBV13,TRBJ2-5,CASSLPYKETQYF
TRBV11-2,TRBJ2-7,CASSSLYEQYF
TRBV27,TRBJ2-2,CASSLRAGELFF
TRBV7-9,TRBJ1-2,CASSNQGYYGYTF
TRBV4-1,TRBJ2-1,CASSQDRGGEQFF
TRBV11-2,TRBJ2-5,CASSSEADRRQETQYF
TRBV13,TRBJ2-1,CASSLARDRLYNEQFF
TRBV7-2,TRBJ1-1,CASSSSLRGEAFF
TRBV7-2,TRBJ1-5,CASSFDSSSNYQPQHF
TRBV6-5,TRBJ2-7,CASSWGESSYEQYF
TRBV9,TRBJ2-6,CASSVDGTGGSGANVLTF
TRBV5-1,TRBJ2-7,CASSSDTYEQYF
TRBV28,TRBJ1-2,CASSGWDNQPIGYTF
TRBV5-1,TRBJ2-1,CASSLASGTSGYNEQFF
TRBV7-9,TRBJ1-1,CASSFGGTPSEAFF
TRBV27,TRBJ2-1,CASSRSNNEQFF
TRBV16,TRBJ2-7,CASSQLSATYEQYF
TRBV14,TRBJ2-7,CASSQARQSPYEQYF
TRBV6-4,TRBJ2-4,CAREILAYIQYF
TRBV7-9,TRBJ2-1,CASFRKGRDSGEQFF
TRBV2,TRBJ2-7,CASARQGEQYF
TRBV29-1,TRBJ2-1,CSAMEISYNEQFF
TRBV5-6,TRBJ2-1,CASSDHSNEQFF
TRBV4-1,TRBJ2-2,CASSLRDRNTGELFF
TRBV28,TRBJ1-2,CASSTRTVIDGYTF
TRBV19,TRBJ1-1,CASSILGGNTEAFF
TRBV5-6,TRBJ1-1,CASTPGRARTEAFF
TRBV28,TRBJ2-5,CASSRTSVETQYF
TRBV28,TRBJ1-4,CASKPWDSTNEKLFF
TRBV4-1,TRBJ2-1,CASSPLGASGIVEQFF
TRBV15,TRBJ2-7,CATRSRTEESEQYF
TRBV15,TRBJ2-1,CATSKGLAGGISSYNEQFF
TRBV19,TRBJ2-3,CAQSQQGKGSRGTDTQYF
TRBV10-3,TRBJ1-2,CAISEAQGSYGYTF
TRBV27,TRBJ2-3,CASNGDRWGPDTQYF